These 30 T cell receptor beta chains were sequenced from one sample in a study of T cell responses to AZD1222 COVID-19 vaccine. Repertoires were generated with immunoSEQ multiplex PCR, while TCRdb's copy carries only in-frame clones and drops some. The sample holds 150,000 to 200,000 clones, 70% to 90% seen once. Specimen: peripheral blood, collected on day 0 of AZD1222 vaccination. These receptors were collected from an adult in good health.

The rearrangement uses TRBV29-1 and TRBJ2-1; 10 positions agree with TRBD2. Losses at the gene ends were 7 bases for V and 5 bases for J; bases not matched to a gene: 20. Germline CDR1 and CDR2: SQVTM and ANQGSEA. This CDR3 comprises 18 residues. The CDR3 spells CSGRQGSNLAGGNNEQFF. The CDR3, as DNA: TGCAGCGGACGACAGGGTAGCAACTTAGCGGGGGGCAACAATGAGCAGTTCTTC.

The V call is TRBV10-3, the J call TRBJ2-3; D may be TRBD2 (6 bases). V gave up 1 base and J gave up 1 base, with 12 bases separating them. The CDR3 is made up of 16 amino acids. From germline, CDR1 is ENHRY and CDR2 SYGVKD. CDR3 amino acids: CAISELAGGGTDTQYF. Written as DNA, the CDR3 is TGTGCCATCAGTGAGTTGGCGGGCGGGGGCACAGATACGCAGTATTTT.

The chain carries TRBV29-1 and TRBJ2-3; D might be TRBD1 (6 bases). The CDR3 is 12 amino acids. From germline, CDR1 is SQVTM and CDR2 ANQGSEA. V was pared by 7 bases and J by 0 bases, with 8 bases between. This CDR3 is CSADRSTDTQYF. For the CDR3, the DNA is TGCAGCGCCGACAGGAGCACAGATACGCAGTATTTT.

The chain joins TRBV5-1 to TRBJ1-4, with D tentatively TRBD1 (6 bases). The CDR3 loop spans 15 amino acids. Trimming took 7 bases from V and 8 from J, leaving 21 bases between them. The germline gives CDR1 SGHRS, CDR2 YFSETQ. CDR3 in DNA: TGCGCCAGCCGCTCCTCTATGGGGGCACGGGAAAAACTGTTTTTT. It is translated as CASRSSMGAREKLFF.

The count of this clone is one. The rearrangement uses TRBV19 and TRBJ1-1; D is ambiguous. CDR3 length: 14 residues. The ends were cut back, 4 bases at V and 4 bases at J, with 13 bases in the middle. Germline CDR1 LNHDA, CDR2 SQIVND (reference sequence). In DNA form, the CDR3 reads TGTGCCAGTAGTACCCCAGTCCCAGTCACTGAAGCTTTCTTT. Its protein product is CASSTPVPVTEAFF.

The V and J genes are TRBV30 and TRBJ2-7, with D possibly being TRBD1 or TRBD2 (5 bases each). Germline V gene lookup returns CDR1 GTSNPN and CDR2 SVGIG (reference sequence). This CDR3 is built from 13 residues. V was clipped by 1 base and J by 3 bases, with 10 bases between them. The CDR3 here is CAWSAGRIYEQYV. The CDR3 nucleotides are TGTGCCTGGAGTGCGGGACGGATCTACGAGCAGTACGTC.

The V call is TRBV2, the J call TRBJ2-3; 10 nucleotides line up with TRBD1. The CDR3 extends over 16 amino acids. V gave up 5 bases and J gave up 1 base; unmatched junction bases: 6. Germline values: CDR1 SNHLY, CDR2 FYNNEI. Here the CDR3 DNA reads TGTGCCAGCAGTCGTGCCGGGACAGGGGGCACAGATACGCAGTATTTT. Translating it yields CASSRAGTGGTDTQYF.

With respect to this clone: The junction departs from germline at one end; a sequencing error may be responsible. The chain employs TRBV7-7 and TRBJ2-3, with D unclear. This CDR3 has 14 residues. Germline V gene sequence: CDR1 SSHAT, CDR2 FNYEAQ (reference sequence). The CDR3 DNA reads as TGTGCTAGCAGCTTAGCTCAGAAGTCAGATACGCAGTATTTT. This codes for CASSLAQKSDTQYF.

This clone came up once. The chain links TRBV27 to TRBJ2-7; 12 nucleotides line up with TRBD2. Germline loops: CDR1 MNHEY, CDR2 SMNVEV (reference sequence). V was clipped by 5 bases and J by 8 bases; unmatched bases: 10. This CDR3 is 15 amino acids long. CDR3: CASSPYRGLAGKQYF. The CDR3 nucleotides are TGTGCCAGCAGTCCCTACCGCGGACTAGCGGGAAAGCAGTACTTC.

The J gene is TRBJ2-3, the V gene TRBV28; tentatively, D is TRBD2 (5 bases). The CDR3 consists of 17 residues. Trimming stripped 1 base from V and 7 bases from J, with 21 bases between. Germline CDR1 reads MDHEN; CDR2 reads SYDVKM. CDR3 protein: CASSLFKRTTPTNTQYF. Here the CDR3 DNA reads TGTGCCAGCAGTTTATTTAAGCGGACCACACCCACTAATACGCAGTATTTT.

V and J are TRBV28 and TRBJ1-4, with D possibly matching TRBD1 (6 bases). CDR1 is MDHEN and CDR2 is SYDVKM in the germline V gene. The V end was cut by 4 bases, the J end by 8 bases, with 14 bases between. This CDR3 comprises 14 residues. The CDR3 nucleotides read TGTGCCAGCAGTTCTGGACAGCCCAAAGAAAAACTGTTTTTT. Its translation: CASSSGQPKEKLFF.

Only a few counts were recorded for this clone. The chain uses TRBV5-4 and TRBJ1-6; no reliable D call. V was trimmed by 4 bases and J by 10 bases, leaving 9 bases between them. CDR1 and CDR2 (germline): SGHNT, YYREEE (reference sequence). This CDR3 is 12 amino acids long. The CDR3 reads CASSRGESPLHF. CDR3 nucleotide sequence: TGTGCCAGCAGCCGCGGGGAATCACCCCTCCACTTT.

The chain carries TRBV19 and TRBJ2-1, with unresolved D. The CDR3 extends over 13 amino acids. V lost 7 bases to trimming and J lost 5 bases, with 12 bases between them. The germline CDR1 and CDR2 sequences are LNHDA and SQIVND (reference sequence). The chain's CDR3 is CASNPNNNNEQFF. The CDR3 bases are TGTGCCAGTAACCCGAACAATAACAATGAGCAGTTCTTC. The full variable domain, in which reference TRBV19 and TRBJ2-1 provide the parts outside the CDR3, is DGGITQSPKYLFRKEGQNVTLSCEQNLNHDAMYWYRQDPGQGLRLIYYSQIVNDFQKGDIAEGYSVSREKKESFPLTVTSAQKNPTAFYLCASNPNNNNEQFFGPGTRLTVL.

V gene TRBV5-1 combines with J gene TRBJ1-2; 7 bases agree with TRBD1. V gave up 0 bases and J gave up 4 bases; unmatched junction bases: 6. Germline assignment: CDR1 SGHRS and CDR2 YFSETQ. The CDR3 covers 15 residues. CDR3 sequence (DNA): TGCGCCAGCAGCTTGGAGGGACAGAGTGCCTATGGCTACACCTTC. Translated, it gives CASSLEGQSAYGYTF.

The chain is built from TRBV18 and TRBJ1-5; D gene unclear. The CDR3 is made up of 15 amino acids. V lost 3 bases and J lost 7, with 16 bases in between. Germline-derived CDR1 and CDR2 are KGHSH and LQKENI. The CDR3 DNA follows: TGTGCCAGCTCACCCCTCGGCAGTCCCAAACAGCCCCAGCATTTT. Its protein product is CASSPLGSPKQPQHF.

This clone occurred once. The chain has TRBV5-4 and TRBJ2-6; perhaps TRBD2 as D (7 bases). This CDR3 region has 15 residues. Between the trimmed V and J ends, which lost 5 bases and 0 bases, there was a span of 9 bases. Looked up from germline, CDR1 is SGHNT and CDR2 is YYREEE (reference sequence). The CDR3 bases are TGTGCCAGCAGGGCGGGGGCCTCTGGGGCCAACGTCCTGACTTTC. Protein product: CASRAGASGANVLTF.

The chain recombines TRBV6-6 with TRBJ1-5; D unresolved. Germline V gene lookup returns CDR1 MNHNY and CDR2 SVGAGI (reference sequence). V was pared by 8 bases and J by 7 bases, with 15 bases between. This CDR3 spans 13 amino acids. As DNA, the CDR3 is TGTGCCAGCCGCTCTGGTTCCTGGCAGCCCCAGCATTTT. This sequence encodes CASRSGSWQPQHF.

The gene calls are TRBV6-4 and TRBJ1-1; 9 bases align to TRBD1. The CDR3 has 15 residues. Trimming cost V 6 bases and J 2 bases; bases outside gene matches: 7. Germline CDR1 is MRHNA and CDR2 is SNTAGT. This CDR3 reads CASRRTGALNTEAFF. The DNA of the CDR3 is TGTGCCAGCAGAAGGACAGGGGCACTAAACACTGAAGCTTTCTTT.

The chain is built from TRBV7-2 and TRBJ1-5; possible D gene TRBD1, 5 bases. Trimming removed 5 bases from V and 2 bases from J, with 10 bases in between. The CDR3 is made up of 14 amino acids. Germline CDR1 is SGHTA and CDR2 is FQGNSA. CDR3 in amino acids: CASSTGEGNQPQHF. In DNA, the CDR3 is TGTGCCAGCAGCACAGGAGAGGGCAATCAGCCCCAGCATTTT.

The V and J genes are TRBV12-3 or TRBV12-4 and TRBJ1-1; no clear D. CDR3 length equals 13 residues. The ends were cut back, 0 bases at V and 10 bases at J, with 12 bases in the middle. The DNA of the CDR3 is TGTGCCAGCAGTTTAGCGACGGGGTCGGGAGCTTTCTTT. Amino acids: CASSLATGSGAFF.

CDR3 amino acids: CASSNGGGEETQYF. The CDR3 DNA reads TGCGCCAGCAGCAATGGTGGGGGTGAAGAGACCCAGTACTTC. This rearrangement joins TRBV5-1 to TRBJ2-5; either TRBD1 or TRBD2 may fit D (5 bases each). The V gene's germline CDR1 is SGHRS and CDR2 YFSETQ. This CDR3 is 14 amino acids long. V dropped 4 bases and J dropped 3 bases, with 13 bases sitting between them.

On this clone: The sample has other DNA sequences that encode this CDR3 too. The gene calls are TRBV27 and TRBJ1-2, with 11 bases that match TRBD1. Germline CDR1 and CDR2: MNHEY and SMNVEV (reference sequence). CDR3 length: 13 residues. After removal of 6 bases from V and 6 bases from J, the junction contained 3 bases not matched to a gene. This CDR3 reads CASSSDRGHGYTF. In nucleotides, the CDR3 is TGTGCCAGCAGCTCGGACAGGGGGCATGGCTACACCTTC.

The rearrangement links TRBV6-1 to TRBJ2-1, with a possible D match to TRBD1 (6 bases). With 4 bases removed from V and 5 bases from J, the gap between germline ends came to 18 bases. Germline V lookup: CDR1 MNHNS, CDR2 SASEGT. CDR3 size: 16 residues. The CDR3 is CASSAHRDILDNEQFF. The CDR3 DNA reads TGTGCCAGCAGTGCCCACAGGGACATATTAGACAATGAGCAGTTCTTC.

The genes are TRBV29-1 and TRBJ1-1; 8 nucleotides align to TRBD1. V lost 0 bases to trimming and J lost 11 bases; unmatched junction nucleotides: 8. Per germline, CDR1 SQVTM and CDR2 ANQGSEA. The CDR3 is made up of 13 amino acids. The chain's CDR3 is CSVEESRQGTAFF. CDR3 sequence (DNA): TGCAGCGTTGAAGAGAGTAGACAGGGGACGGCTTTCTTT.

The gene calls are TRBV28 and TRBJ2-7, with D perhaps TRBD2 (6 bases). Germline values: CDR1 MDHEN, CDR2 SYDVKM. V was shortened by 3 bases and J by 1 base, with 13 bases between the two germline ends. The CDR3 covers 15 residues. The CDR3 region is CASSFAGSRSYEQYV. The CDR3 DNA reads TGTGCCAGCAGTTTCGCGGGGAGTAGGTCCTACGAGCAGTACGTC.

The rearrangement links TRBV30 to TRBJ1-5; possibly TRBD1 for D (5 bases). This CDR3 is 15 amino acids long. V gave up 2 bases and J gave up 3 bases, with 14 bases separating them. CDR1 GTSNPN and CDR2 SVGIG come from the germline V gene (reference sequence). The CDR3 nucleotides are TGTGCCTGGAGTCTAAGAGGGGCGTCCAATCAGCCCCAGCATTTT. Protein product: CAWSLRGASNQPQHF.

The chain uses TRBV6-5 and TRBJ2-2, with D tentatively TRBD1 (5 bases). CDR3 length: 14 residues. V gave up 7 bases and J gave up 1 base, with 10 bases separating them. CDR1 is MNHEY and CDR2 is SVGAGI in the germline V gene. This chain's CDR3 is CASMGQGNTGELFF. The CDR3 bases are TGTGCCAGCATGGGGCAGGGGAACACCGGGGAGCTGTTTTTT.

The chain has TRBV27 and TRBJ1-3; D call uncertain. Trimming took off 5 bases at V and 3 bases at J, with 14 bases between the two ends. Germline loops: CDR1 MNHEY, CDR2 SMNVEV (reference sequence). The length of the CDR3 is 15 residues. Written as DNA, the CDR3 is TGTGCCAGCAGTATTACTCGTTCGAATGGAAACACCATATATTTT. Translation gives CASSITRSNGNTIYF.

For the CDR3, the DNA is TGTGCCAGCAGCCCGGGACTGAGTAACTATGGCTACACCTTC. As protein: CASSPGLSNYGYTF. The V call is TRBV9, the J call TRBJ1-2, with D possibly being TRBD1 (5 bases). The V gene lost 4 bases and the J gene lost 1 base, with 11 bases spanning the gap. This CDR3 spans 14 amino acids. The germline V gene has CDR1 SGDLS and CDR2 YYNGEE.

The DNA for the CDR3 is TGTGCCAGCAGCCAACCTCCCCCTAGCGGGGCGGGGACCCAGTACTTC. Amino acid sequence: CASSQPPPSGAGTQYF. The chain carries TRBV3-1 (or the pseudogene TRBV3-2) and TRBJ2-5; TRBD2 matches at 9 bases. CDR1 and CDR2 (germline): LGHDT, YNNKEL (reference sequence). Unmatched junction bases numbered 11, after V lost 2 bases and J lost 7 bases. This CDR3 comprises 16 residues.